The present T cell receptor beta chain was sequenced within a study of OX40 agonist ivuxolimab in advanced cancers. Study-wide results and limits: In CD8+ T cells, expanded clones were on average more numerous than in CD4+.

Here immunoSEQ multiplex PCR was the method, and the copy in TCRdb shows in-frame clones only, minus some. The data contain over 40,000 clones, about 87% of them singletons. Comments on this clone: The target antigen is unknown.

The CDR3 extends over 16 amino acids. Germline-derived CDR1 and CDR2 are SGHVS and FQNEAQ. V lost 2 bases and J lost 3, with 16 bases in between. The chain links TRBV7-8 to TRBJ1-1; tentative D call: TRBD1 (5 bases). This clonotype was sampled from an adult with an advanced solid tumor such as melanoma, head and neck, liver or kidney cancer. Sequencing was performed on CD4+ or CD8+ T cells sorted from blood, taken in a trial of the OX40 agonist ivuxolimab. The chain's CDR3 is CASSLYTRGGDTEAFF. DNA of the CDR3: TGTGCCAGCAGCTTATATACGCGGGGAGGGGACACTGAAGCTTTCTTT.